This entry is about one T cell receptor beta chain. The data originate from a study of blood T cell repertoires in COVID-19. CDR1 is SEHNR, CDR2 FQNEAQ, per germline (reference sequence). The CDR3 length is 14 residues. The ends lost 5 bases at V and 4 bases at J; junction bases unmatched: 7. Clones were sequenced by immunoSEQ multiplex PCR, and TCRdb holds only the in-frame ones, with some missing. The sample lists 450,000 to 500,000 clones; over 75% were seen once. Sequencing input: peripheral blood. The rearrangement joins TRBV7-9 to TRBJ1-1, with 7 bases fitting TRBD1. The source of this sequence is a human donor in a cohort sampled during active COVID-19. CDR3 nucleotide sequence: TGTGCCAGCAGCCCGACAGGGTTGGGCACTGAAGCTTTCTTT. It yields the protein CASSPTGLGTEAFF.